Below are 17 T cell receptor beta chains sequenced from a single sample in a study of blood T cell repertoires in COVID-19. Some clones are missing from TCRdb's copy, which holds only in-frame ones; the method was immunoSEQ multiplex PCR. This table has roughly 330,000 clones, 80% to 90% appearing once. The source material was peripheral blood. The receptors here all came from a man aged 25 to 40 with COVID-19, enrolled during active disease.

This clone was recorded a few times. The chain uses TRBV4-1 and TRBJ2-7; 14 bases fit TRBD2. This CDR3 has 15 residues. J was trimmed by 4 bases and V by 1 base; bases with no gene match: 0. CDR1 is MGHRA and CDR2 is YSYEKL in the germline V gene. CDR3 coding DNA: TGCGCCAGCAGCCAAGGGACTAGCGGGAGGTACGAGCAGTACTTC. It yields the protein CASSQGTSGRYEQYF.

The rearrangement joins TRBV14 to TRBJ1-3; D gene ambiguous. Trimming removed 1 base from V and 7 bases from J, with 5 bases in between. In germline, CDR1 is SGHDN, CDR2 FVKESK. CDR3 length equals 12 residues. The CDR3 region has the DNA TGTGCCAGCAGCCAAGTATATAACACCATATATTTT. Protein sequence: CASSQVYNTIYF.

This chain joins TRBV18 and TRBJ2-7; 10 nucleotides align to TRBD1. The CDR3 extends over 15 amino acids. CDR1 and CDR2 from the germline V gene are KGHSH and LQKENI. V lost 4 bases to trimming and J lost 4 bases; unmatched junction nucleotides: 7. The CDR3 loop is CASSLRQGALYEQYF. The CDR3 DNA reads TGTGCCAGCTCACTAAGACAGGGGGCGTTGTACGAGCAGTACTTC.

The V and J genes are TRBV7-2 and TRBJ2-7; possibly TRBD2 for D (6 bases). Germline CDR1 reads SGHTA; CDR2 reads FQGNSA. The CDR3 runs 15 residues. Trimming removed 4 bases from V and 2 bases from J, with 15 bases in between. The CDR3 DNA reads TGTGCCAGCAGCTCTCTTCCCCAGCGGGCCTACGAGCAGTACTTC. This codes for CASSSLPQRAYEQYF. The full variable domain, its missing parts supplied by reference TRBV7-2 and TRBJ2-7, is GAGVSQSPSNKVTEKGKDVELRCDPISGHTALYWYRQSLGQGLEFLIYFQGNSAPDKSGLPSDRFSAERTGGSVSTLTIQRTQQEDSAVYLCASSSLPQRAYEQYFGPGTRLTVT.

The chain employs TRBV5-1 and TRBJ1-4, with D unresolved. CDR1 is SGHRS, CDR2 YFSETQ, per germline. This CDR3 spans 14 amino acids. V gave up 7 bases and J gave up 1 base, with 11 bases separating them. This CDR3 is CASSFGVTNEKLFF. The CDR3 DNA is TGCGCCAGCTCCTTCGGGGTAACTAATGAAAAACTGTTTTTT.

The DNA for the CDR3 is TGTGCCAGCAGTTTTGACAGGGGAGGTGGAGAGACCCAGTACTTC. It encodes CASSFDRGGGETQYF. The rearrangement joins TRBV9 to TRBJ2-5; TRBD1 matches 8 bases. V lost 5 bases and J lost 4; bases outside the gene matches: 10. This CDR3 is built from 15 residues. Germline V gene sequence: CDR1 SGDLS, CDR2 YYNGEE.

The rearrangement joins TRBV5-1 to TRBJ2-2; D is possibly TRBD1 (6 bases). CDR1 and CDR2 from the germline V gene are SGHRS and YFSETQ. V shed 4 bases and J shed 5 bases, with 12 bases lying between them. This CDR3 region has 14 residues. CDR3: CASSETGSTGELFF. The CDR3 DNA follows: TGCGCCAGCAGCGAGACAGGTTCAACCGGGGAGCTGTTTTTT.

This clone has a single count. The chain combines TRBV7-2 with TRBJ2-2; 8 bases align to TRBD2. The CDR3 has 14 residues. The trim removed 10 bases at V and 5 bases at J, leaving 9 bases unmatched. Germline V gene data show CDR1 as SGHTA and CDR2 as FQGNSA. For the CDR3, the DNA is TGTGCCACCCGGGGGGGGCGCGCGACCGGGGAGCTGTTTTTT. Residues: CATRGGRATGELFF.

V is TRBV7-2 and J is TRBJ1-3; possibly TRBD1 for D (6 bases). V lost 2 bases to trimming and J lost 1 base, with 9 bases between them. The V gene's germline CDR1 is SGHTA and CDR2 FQGNSA. The CDR3 loop spans 15 amino acids. DNA of the CDR3: TGTGCCAGCAGCTTATCTGGACAGTCTGGAAACACCATATATTTT. Translation: CASSLSGQSGNTIYF.

This chain connects TRBV6-4 to TRBJ2-1, with a possible D match to TRBD1 (6 bases). Germline CDR1 reads MRHNA; CDR2 reads SNTAGT. The CDR3 has 12 amino acids. V lost 6 bases to trimming and J lost 5 bases, with 8 bases between them. CDR3 region: CASRNRDNEQFF. The CDR3 DNA is TGTGCCAGCAGAAACAGGGACAATGAGCAGTTCTTC.

The chain recombines TRBV6-5 with TRBJ2-7; the D gene is possibly TRBD1 (6 bases). This CDR3 is 13 amino acids long. Germline loops: CDR1 MNHEY, CDR2 SVGAGI. Trimming cost V 4 bases and J 5 bases, with 12 bases left between them. The CDR3 spells CASSFTGKHEQYF. In DNA form, the CDR3 reads TGTGCCAGCAGTTTTACAGGGAAGCACGAGCAGTACTTC.

The genes are TRBV5-1 and TRBJ2-7; 7 bases are a match to TRBD2. The CDR3 contains 15 residues. CDR1 and CDR2 (germline): SGHRS, YFSETQ. The V segment lost 2 bases and the J segment 0 bases; nucleotides outside the gene matches: 5. Written as DNA, the CDR3 is TGCGCCAGCAGCTTAGGAGGGACTATCTCCTACGAGCAGTACTTC. Translation: CASSLGGTISYEQYF.

The J gene is TRBJ2-7, the V gene TRBV27; 8 nucleotides match TRBD2. Germline CDR1 MNHEY, CDR2 SMNVEV (reference sequence). V shed 9 bases, J shed 2 bases, and the junction held 12 bases outside the gene matches. This CDR3 is built from 15 residues. In nucleotides, the CDR3 is TGTGCCAGAAAAGGAGCGGGAGACACCACCTACGAGCAGTACTTC. The encoded protein is CARKGAGDTTYEQYF.

This chain connects TRBV13 to TRBJ2-7, with 11 bases that match TRBD2. The CDR3 runs 16 residues. Trimming at V came to 5 bases and at J to 2 bases, leaving 8 bases not matched to a gene. Per germline, CDR1 PRHDT and CDR2 FYEKMQ (reference sequence). The CDR3 sequence: CASSPPGLAETYEQYF. The CDR3 DNA reads TGTGCCAGCAGCCCCCCGGGACTAGCGGAAACCTACGAGCAGTACTTC.

With regard to this clone: This CDR3 is also generated by other DNA sequences in the sample. V usage is TRBV27 and J usage is TRBJ1-5; D ambiguous. From germline, CDR1 is MNHEY and CDR2 SMNVEV (reference sequence). The V gene lost 2 bases and the J gene lost 1 base, with 6 bases spanning the gap. The CDR3 spans 14 residues. CDR3 nucleotides: TGTGCCAGCAGTTTAACCGGGAGCAATCAGCCCCAGCATTTT. This translates into CASSLTGSNQPQHF.

The V and J genes are TRBV14 and TRBJ2-5; 8 positions agree with TRBD2. Germline V lookup: CDR1 SGHDN, CDR2 FVKESK. The CDR3 extends over 20 amino acids. The junction had 19 bases not matched to a gene; V was cut back by 0 bases and J by 4 bases. The CDR3 region has the DNA TGTGCCAGCAGCCAAGATTGGGGAAGGGCGGGAGGACCCCAGGGAGAGACCCAGTACTTC. The encoded protein is CASSQDWGRAGGPQGETQYF.

V is TRBV7-2 and J is TRBJ2-3; D gene ambiguous. V shed 5 bases and J shed 6 bases, with 15 bases lying between them. The CDR3 covers 14 residues. In germline, CDR1 is SGHTA, CDR2 FQGNSA. CDR3 sequence reads: CASSRWSQLDTQYF. CDR3 DNA sequence: TGTGCCAGCAGCCGTTGGTCCCAACTGGATACGCAGTATTTT.